The sequence of this TCR beta chain was determined in a study of CD8 T cells in Susac syndrome. It was with random hexamers that about 0.45 to 1 ug RNA was reverse transcribed. One entry per CDR3 protein results from TCRdb running MiXCR on the immunoSEQ multiplex PCR reads. The repertoire holds fewer than 80,000 distinct CDR3 sequences, with around 95% as singletons. TCR beta sequencing covered blood CD8+ and CD4+ T cells. The germline V and J ends were trimmed by 2 bases and 4 bases, with 16 bases remaining between them. CDR3 length: 16 amino acids. Germline CDR1 KGHDR, CDR2 SFDVKD. The TCR was taken from a human donor with multiple sclerosis. V gene TRBV24-1 combines with J gene TRBJ2-5; D assignment may be TRBD1 or TRBD2 (6 bases each). The sample was CD8+ T cells from PBMCs. The CDR3 DNA is TGTGCCACCAGTGATTCCCCTGCGTGGGGGGCAGAGACCCAGTACTTC. Protein: CATSDSPAWGAETQYF.